Below are 21 T cell receptor beta chains sequenced from a single sample in a study of PD-1 blockade in classical Hodgkin lymphoma. Only in-frame clones appear in the TCRdb table, and some are missing; sequencing was by immunoSEQ multiplex PCR. The sample lists 40,000 to 50,000 clones; approximately 90% were seen once. Autologous stem cell transplantation was followed by relapse in every patient, and brentuximab vedotin exposure varied. The starting material was peripheral blood mononuclear cells (PBMCs), obtained before the second cycle of nivolumab. These receptors originate from a human donor with classical Hodgkin lymphoma.

This rearrangement joins TRBV28 to TRBJ1-1, with 7 bases identical to TRBD1. Germline-derived CDR1 and CDR2 are MDHEN and SYDVKM. The length of the CDR3 is 14 residues. Losses at the gene ends were 2 bases for V and 3 bases for J; bases not matched to a gene: 3. In nucleotides, the CDR3 is TGTGCCAGCAGTTTAGACAGGGAGGACACTGAAGCTTTCTTT. Its translation: CASSLDREDTEAFF.

V usage is TRBV28 and J usage is TRBJ1-5; D remains ambiguous. Between the trimmed V and J ends, which lost 8 bases and 0 bases, there was a span of 8 bases. The germline V gene encodes CDR1 MDHEN and CDR2 SYDVKM. The CDR3 length is 13 residues. The CDR3 here is CASYAYSNQPQHF. For the CDR3, the DNA is TGTGCCAGCTACGCTTATAGCAATCAGCCCCAGCATTTT.

The CDR3 protein is CASSSDSYNEKLFF. The CDR3 bases are TGTGCCAGCAGCTCAGACAGTTATAATGAAAAACTGTTTTTT. This chain connects TRBV7-8 to TRBJ1-4; possibly TRBD1 for D (5 bases). Trimming shortened V by 4 bases and J by 4 bases, and 10 bases separated the two germline ends. CDR3 length: 14 residues. Germline V gene data show CDR1 as SGHVS and CDR2 as FQNEAQ.

The chain combines TRBV5-1 with TRBJ2-1, with TRBD1 as a possible D gene (6 bases). Germline V gives CDR1 SGHRS, CDR2 YFSETQ. This CDR3 has 14 amino acids. V lost 2 bases and J 10 bases, leaving 16 bases between the germline ends. CDR3 coding DNA: TGCGCCAGCAGCTTTTATGACAGGTCAAACGAGCAGTTCTTC. The encoded protein is CASSFYDRSNEQFF.

The chain combines TRBV13 with TRBJ2-3, with unresolved D. CDR1 PRHDT and CDR2 FYEKMQ come from the germline V gene (reference sequence). The CDR3 runs to 16 residues. V lost 5 bases, J lost 8 bases, and 23 bases lay in between. The CDR3 sequence is CASSPPPSVAEVTQYF. CDR3 nucleotide sequence: TGTGCCAGCAGCCCTCCCCCTAGTGTTGCCGAGGTTACGCAGTATTTT.

The chain carries TRBV2 and TRBJ1-2, with unresolved D. Per the germline V gene, CDR1 is SNHLY and CDR2 is FYNNEI. The CDR3 covers 14 residues. The ends were cut back, 1 base at V and 8 bases at J, with 14 bases in the middle. The CDR3 DNA reads TGTGCCAGCAGTGAAGATGGATGGCCCGAAGGCTACACCTTC. This translates into CASSEDGWPEGYTF.

The gene calls are TRBV13 and TRBJ2-5; D is perhaps TRBD1 (6 bases). Germline-derived CDR1 and CDR2 are PRHDT and FYEKMQ (reference sequence). Trimming pared 5 bases from V and 2 bases from J, leaving 9 bases between. The CDR3 length is 13 residues. In DNA form, the CDR3 reads TGTGCCAGCAGCACCGGGACACAAGAGACCCAGTACTTC. It specifies CASSTGTQETQYF. Combining the CDR3 with reference TRBV13 and TRBJ2-5 gives the whole variable domain AAGVIQSPRHLIKEKRETATLKCYPIPRHDTVYWYQQGPGQDPQFLISFYEKMQSDKGSIPDRFSAQQFSDYHSELNMSSLELGDSALYFCASSTGTQETQYFGPGTRLLVL.

The chain combines TRBV11-2 with TRBJ1-2; the D is unclear. The CDR3 spans 11 residues. V lost 5 bases to trimming and J lost 6 bases, with 7 bases between them. CDR1 and CDR2 from the germline V gene are SGHAT and FQNNGV. CDR3 loop: CASSSRDGYTF. CDR3 nucleotides: TGTGCCAGCAGCAGCCGGGATGGCTACACCTTC.

V gene TRBV4-1 combines with J gene TRBJ2-3, with D possibly TRBD1 on 5 matching bases. V shed 0 bases and J shed 6 bases, with 10 bases lying between them. Germline V gives CDR1 MGHRA, CDR2 YSYEKL. This CDR3 has 14 amino acids. This CDR3 reads CASSQDRGTDTQYF. The DNA for the CDR3 is TGCGCCAGCAGCCAAGATAGGGGTACGGATACGCAGTATTTT.

The rearrangement joins TRBV7-6 to TRBJ2-4, with 8 bases aligning to TRBD2. Germline CDR1 is SGHVS and CDR2 is FNYEAQ. The CDR3 runs 14 residues. V gave up 0 bases and J gave up 11 bases; unmatched junction bases: 6. As DNA, the CDR3 is TGTGCCAGCAGCTTAGCGGCACGGGGGGGGTTTCAGTACTTC. It specifies CASSLAARGGFQYF.

The chain recombines TRBV6-1 with TRBJ2-7, with TRBD1 as a possible D gene (6 bases). Germline CDR1 MNHNS, CDR2 SASEGT. CDR3 length equals 12 residues. Trimming left V 7 bases short and J 5 bases short, with 12 bases between. This CDR3 is CASNRVDNEQYF. The DNA of the CDR3 is TGTGCCAGCAACAGGGTTGACAACGAGCAGTACTTC.

The rearrangement joins TRBV4-1 to TRBJ2-7; 7 bases match TRBD1. The length of the CDR3 is 14 residues. The V segment lost 2 bases and the J segment 2 bases; nucleotides outside the gene matches: 3. Germline CDR1 reads MGHRA; CDR2 reads YSYEKL. CDR3 sequence: CASSQNRGAYEQYF. The CDR3 DNA is TGCGCCAGCAGCCAAAACAGGGGAGCCTACGAGCAGTACTTC.

This clone has just a few counts. The chain combines TRBV19 with TRBJ2-7; 8 bases fit TRBD2. The CDR3 has 16 residues. Per germline, CDR1 LNHDA and CDR2 SQIVND (reference sequence). Germline trimming cut 4 bases from V and 0 bases from J; bases unmatched to any gene: 8. The DNA of the CDR3 is TGTGCCAGTAGTACCCGGGGGGGCCGGAGCTCCTACGAGCAGTACTTC. This translates into CASSTRGGRSSYEQYF.

The CDR3 loop reads CASSLEGAGTANTEAFF. As DNA, the CDR3 is TGCGCCAGCAGCTTGGAAGGGGCAGGGACCGCGAACACTGAAGCTTTCTTT. The V and J genes are TRBV5-1 and TRBJ1-1, with D perhaps matching TRBD1 (5 bases). CDR1 is SGHRS, CDR2 YFSETQ, per germline. The CDR3 extends over 17 amino acids. V was shortened by 0 bases and J by 1 base, with 16 bases between the two germline ends.

The chain combines TRBV28 with TRBJ2-2, with TRBD1 matching over 9 bases. Germline assignment: CDR1 MDHEN and CDR2 SYDVKM. The V gene end was trimmed by 2 bases and the J gene end by 4 bases; junction bases not matched to a gene: 5. The CDR3 runs to 16 residues. The CDR3 protein is CASSLLTGGITGELFF. Here the CDR3 DNA reads TGTGCCAGCAGTTTACTGACAGGGGGTATCACCGGGGAGCTGTTTTTT.

The V call is TRBV15, the J call TRBJ2-1, with TRBD2 matching 10 bases. CDR1 is LNHNV and CDR2 is YYDKDF in the germline V gene (reference sequence). The CDR3 contains 15 residues. V was clipped by 4 bases and J by 5 bases; unmatched bases: 5. The CDR3: CATSTRTSGHNEQFF. The CDR3, as DNA: TGTGCCACCAGCACTCGGACTAGCGGACACAATGAGCAGTTCTTC.

This rearrangement joins TRBV19 to TRBJ2-1; D may be TRBD2 (5 bases). The CDR3 is 16 residues long. Trimming removed 0 bases from V and 0 bases from J, with 9 bases in between. CDR1 and CDR2 (germline): LNHDA, SQIVND (reference sequence). CDR3 region: CASSIDLGLSYNEQFF. DNA for the CDR3: TGTGCCAGTAGTATAGATCTAGGACTCTCCTACAATGAGCAGTTCTTC.

J is TRBJ2-4 and V is TRBV7-2; 9 bases match TRBD2. Germline CDR1 and CDR2: SGHTA and FQGNSA. V trimming: 2 bases; J trimming: 6 bases; junction bases outside the gene matches: 2. The CDR3 contains 14 residues. The CDR3 DNA sequence: TGTGCCAGCAGCTTACGGACTAGCGCAAACATTCAGTACTTC. Its translation is CASSLRTSANIQYF.

The chain carries TRBV2 and TRBJ1-4, with D unclear. The V gene's germline CDR1 is SNHLY and CDR2 FYNNEI. CDR3 size: 15 residues. The V gene lost 8 bases and the J gene lost 7 bases, with 20 bases spanning the gap. CDR3 protein: CASVLNRAKAEKLFF. CDR3 coding DNA: TGTGCCAGCGTATTGAATAGGGCAAAGGCTGAAAAACTGTTTTTT.

The chain has TRBV5-4 and TRBJ1-6, with a possible D match to TRBD1 (5 bases). V gave up 4 bases and J gave up 11 bases, with 16 bases separating them. This CDR3 region has 14 residues. Germline assignment: CDR1 SGHNT and CDR2 YYREEE (reference sequence). CDR3 nucleotides: TGTGCCAGCAGCCCCGGGGGGTCGAGGCCACCCCTCCACTTT. It specifies CASSPGGSRPPLHF.

V gene TRBV5-4 combines with J gene TRBJ2-1, with 8 bases matching TRBD2. The CDR3 length is 15 residues. J lost 2 bases, V lost 5 bases, and 6 bases had no gene match. CDR1 and CDR2 from the germline V gene are SGHNT and YYREEE (reference sequence). The DNA of the CDR3 is TGTGCCAGCAGTCTCCGGGGGGGGACCTACAATGAGCAGTTCTTC. This sequence encodes CASSLRGGTYNEQFF.